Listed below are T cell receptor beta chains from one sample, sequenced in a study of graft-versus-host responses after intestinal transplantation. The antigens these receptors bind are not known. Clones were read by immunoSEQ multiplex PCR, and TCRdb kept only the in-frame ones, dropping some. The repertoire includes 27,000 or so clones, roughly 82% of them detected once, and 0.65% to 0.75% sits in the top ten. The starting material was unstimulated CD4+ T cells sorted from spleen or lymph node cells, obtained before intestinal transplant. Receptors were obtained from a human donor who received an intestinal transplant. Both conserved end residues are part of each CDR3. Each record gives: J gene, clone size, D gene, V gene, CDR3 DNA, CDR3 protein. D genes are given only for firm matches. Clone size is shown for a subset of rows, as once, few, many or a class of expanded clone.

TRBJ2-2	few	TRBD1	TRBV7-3	TGTGCCAGCAGCTTAAAACAGGGGGCCGGGGAGCTGTTTTTT	CASSLKQGAGELFF
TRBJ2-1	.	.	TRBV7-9	TGTGCCAGCAGCTTAAAGGCCCCCACCTACAATGAGCAGTTCTTC	CASSLKAPTYNEQFF
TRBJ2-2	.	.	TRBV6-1	TGTGCCAGCAGTGAAGTTCACAGGGTCGGGGAGCTGTTTTTT	CASSEVHRVGELFF
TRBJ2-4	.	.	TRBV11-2	TGTGCCAGCAGAGGAGTAAGGAACGCCAAAAACATTCAGTACTTC	CASRGVRNAKNIQYF
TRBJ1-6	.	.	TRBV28	TGTGCCAGCAGTTTTCGACAGTCTACGCCCAATTCACCCCTCCACTTT	CASSFRQSTPNSPLHF
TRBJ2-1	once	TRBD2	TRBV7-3	TGTGCCAGCAGCCCTGGAAAAGGGACTAGCCTACCCTACAATGAGCAGTTCTTC	CASSPGKGTSLPYNEQFF
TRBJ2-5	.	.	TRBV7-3	TGTGCCAGCAGCCTCGGGGGAGTGGAGACCCAGTACTTC	CASSLGGVETQYF
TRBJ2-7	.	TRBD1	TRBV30	TGTGCCTGGAGTCCAGGGGGCTACGAGCAGTACTTC	CAWSPGGYEQYF
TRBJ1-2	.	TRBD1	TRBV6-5	TGTGCCAGCAGTAGCCGGGACAGGGGGCATGGCTACACCTTC	CASSSRDRGHGYTF
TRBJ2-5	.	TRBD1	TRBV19	TGTGCCAGTAGTATCAGCGTAGCAGGGGGCGAAGAGACCCAGTACTTC	CASSISVAGGEETQYF
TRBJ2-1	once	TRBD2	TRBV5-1	TGCGCCAGCAGCTCGGGACTAGCGGGAGATGAGCAGTTCTTC	CASSSGLAGDEQFF
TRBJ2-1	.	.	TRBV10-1	TGCGCCAGCAGTGAGTCTCTGGCTAGGAGCTCCTACAATGAGCAGTTCTTC	CASSESLARSSYNEQFF
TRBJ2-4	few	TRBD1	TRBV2	TGTGCCAGCACCCCCGACAGGGTTAGTTACTTC	CASTPDRVSYF
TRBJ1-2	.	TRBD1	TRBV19	TGTGCCAGTAGTATCAGGGGGAACTATGGCTACACCTTC	CASSIRGNYGYTF
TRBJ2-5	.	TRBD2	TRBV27	TGTGCCAGCAGTTTATCTCTAGCGGGAGGCCAAGAGACCCAGTACTTC	CASSLSLAGGQETQYF
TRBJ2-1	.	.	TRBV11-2	TGTGCCAGCAGCTTAGGATGGCAGGGGGAGGGTGAGCAGTTCTTC	CASSLGWQGEGEQFF
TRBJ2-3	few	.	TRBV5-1	TGCGCCAGCAGCTTGGGGCAGGGGATGGATACGCAGTATTTT	CASSLGQGMDTQYF
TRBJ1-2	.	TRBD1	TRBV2	TGTGCCAGCAGTGAGTTCAGGGGGAACTATGGCTACACCTTC	CASSEFRGNYGYTF
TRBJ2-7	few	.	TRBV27	TGTGCCAGCAGTCGATTCCCGGGACGGACTACCTACGAGCAGTACTTC	CASSRFPGRTTYEQYF
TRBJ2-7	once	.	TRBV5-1	TGCGCCAGCAGCCTGCCATCCTACGAGCAGTACTTC	CASSLPSYEQYF
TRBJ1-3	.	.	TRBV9	TGTGCCAGCAGCGTAGACACCACTCGCTCGGGAAACACCATATATTTT	CASSVDTTRSGNTIYF
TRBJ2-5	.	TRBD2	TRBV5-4	TGTGCCAGCAGCCCCGGGACTAGCGGGAGGGCCGCGGGAGAGACCCAGTACTTC	CASSPGTSGRAAGETQYF
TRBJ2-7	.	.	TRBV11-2	TGTGCCAGCAGCTTAAGCCGGGACTTCAACTACGAGCAGTACTTC	CASSLSRDFNYEQYF
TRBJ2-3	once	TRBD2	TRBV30	TGTGCCTGGAGCGGGAGGGCCACAGATACGCAGTATTTT	CAWSGRATDTQYF
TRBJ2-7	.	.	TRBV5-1	TGCGCCAGCAGCTTACAGGGAACCTACGAGCAGTACTTC	CASSLQGTYEQYF
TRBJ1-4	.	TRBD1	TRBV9	TGTGCCAGCATCCCCGTAGGGACAGGTAATGAAAAACTGTTTTTT	CASIPVGTGNEKLFF
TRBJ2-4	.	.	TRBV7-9	TGTGCCAGCAGCCTCCAGATGGGACTAGCCAAAAACATTCAGTACTTC	CASSLQMGLAKNIQYF
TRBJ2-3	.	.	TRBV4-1	TGCGCCAGCAGCCAAGTAGCGGCCAGGGACACGACCCCAGATACGCAGTATTTT	CASSQVAARDTTPDTQYF
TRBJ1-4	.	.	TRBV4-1	TGCGCCAGCAGCCAAGACGGGGGGGAAGCAACTAATGAAAAACTGTTTTTT	CASSQDGGEATNEKLFF